The 8 T cell receptor beta chains in this list originate from one sample, sequenced in a study of blood T cells in healthy people across ages. Then a second PCR, running roughly 7 to 11 cycles, was carried out with a sample-barcoded 5' primer and a J-beta primer mix. MiXCR, run by TCRdb on the 5' RACE reads, gives a single entry per CDR3 protein. The sample yields 1,500,000 or so distinct CDR3 sequences, roughly 60% seen once. Sequencing was carried out using blood. These receptors all come from a man younger than 35 in good health.

The rearrangement uses TRBV20-1 and TRBJ2-3; the match to TRBD2 covers 10 bases. CDR1 DFQATT and CDR2 SNEGSKA come from the germline V gene (reference sequence). Trimming at V came to 0 bases and at J to 0 bases, leaving 9 bases not matched to a gene. CDR3 size: 18 residues. In nucleotides, the CDR3 is TGCAGTGCTAGAGATCGGCTAGCGGGGGCCCTAAGCACAGATACGCAGTATTTT. This encodes CSARDRLAGALSTDTQYF.

The V call is TRBV29-1, the J call TRBJ2-7, with TRBD1 as a possible D gene (5 bases). V was trimmed by 8 bases and J by 3 bases, leaving 20 bases between them. The CDR3 length is 14 residues. Germline CDR1 is SQVTM and CDR2 is ANQGSEA. Written as DNA, the CDR3 is TGCAGCTTACCTGACAGTGCGTCCCTCTACGAGCAGTACTTC. This sequence encodes CSLPDSASLYEQYF.

J is TRBJ2-1 and V is TRBV2; no clear D. Germline V gene lookup returns CDR1 SNHLY and CDR2 FYNNEI. V was cut by 9 bases and J by 5 bases, with 14 bases left in between. The CDR3 spans 13 residues. The CDR3 nucleotides read TGTGCCAGAAGACGTGTGGAAAACAATGAGCAGTTCTTC. Translating gives CARRRVENNEQFF.

The chain links TRBV29-1 to TRBJ2-6; D not resolved. Trimming removed 7 bases from V and 0 bases from J, with 16 bases in between. CDR3 size: 16 residues. Germline V gene sequence: CDR1 SQVTM, CDR2 ANQGSEA. Written as DNA, the CDR3 is TGCAGCGCAATACACCCTGACGTCTCTGGGGCCAACGTCCTGACTTTC. Protein: CSAIHPDVSGANVLTF.

The rearrangement links TRBV7-2 to TRBJ2-5, with 9 bases lining up with TRBD1. J lost 1 base, V lost 6 bases, and 6 bases had no gene match. CDR3 length: 15 residues. Germline V gene data show CDR1 as SGHTA and CDR2 as FQGNSA. CDR3 sequence reads: CASRADRGSQETQYF. CDR3 bases: TGTGCCAGCAGGGCGGACAGGGGTTCCCAAGAGACCCAGTACTTC. The full variable domain, completed using reference TRBV7-2 and TRBJ2-5, is GAGVSQSPSNKVTEKGKDVELRCDPISGHTALYWYRQSLGQGLEFLIYFQGNSAPDKSGLPSDRFSAERTGGSVSTLTIQRTQQEDSAVYLCASRADRGSQETQYFGPGTRLLVL.

This clonotype was recorded a few times. The CDR3 spells CASSRGGNYEQYF. CDR3 DNA: TGCGCCAGCAGCCGCGGGGGAAACTACGAGCAGTACTTC. The rearrangement joins TRBV4-1 to TRBJ2-7, with 7 bases identical to TRBD2. Germline V gives CDR1 MGHRA, CDR2 YSYEKL. With V trimmed by 4 bases and J by 3 bases, 3 bases remained unmatched. The CDR3 is made up of 13 amino acids.

V usage is TRBV12-3 or TRBV12-4 and J usage is TRBJ2-3, with unresolved D. The CDR3 runs 15 residues. Trimming shortened V by 2 bases and J by 0 bases, and 9 bases separated the two germline ends. The CDR3 DNA follows: TGTGCCAGCAGTTTAAGGCTTCCCAGCACAGATACGCAGTATTTT. Translating it yields CASSLRLPSTDTQYF.

The rearrangement links TRBV14 to TRBJ2-7; 8 bases align to TRBD2. The closer fit of TRBJ2-1 to the DNA end suggests the J call may be wrong. Germline CDR1 SGHDN, CDR2 FVKESK. The CDR3 has 15 residues. CDR3 loop: CASSQVRGLVCEQFF. CDR3 bases: TGTGCCAGCAGCCAAGTAAGGGGACTAGTGTGTGAGCAGTTCTTC.